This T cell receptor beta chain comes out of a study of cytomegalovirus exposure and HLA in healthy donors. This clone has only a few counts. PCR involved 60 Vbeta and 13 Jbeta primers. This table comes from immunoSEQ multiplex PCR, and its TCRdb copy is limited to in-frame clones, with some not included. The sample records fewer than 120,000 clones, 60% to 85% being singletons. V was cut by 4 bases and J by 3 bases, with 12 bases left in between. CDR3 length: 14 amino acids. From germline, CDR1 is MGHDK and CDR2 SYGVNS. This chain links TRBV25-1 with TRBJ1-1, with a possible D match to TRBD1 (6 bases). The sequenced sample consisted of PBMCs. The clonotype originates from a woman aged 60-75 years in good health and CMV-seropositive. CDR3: CASSVQAGDTEAFF. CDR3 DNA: TGTGCCAGCAGTGTCCAGGCAGGGGACACTGAAGCTTTCTTT.